This is a list of T cell receptor beta chains from one sample in a study of PD-L1 blockade in urothelial cancer. Sequenced by immunoSEQ multiplex PCR; TCRdb stores in-frame clones only, minus some. Of approximately 50,000 clones in the sample, approximately 80% were seen once. The sample in question was PBMCs, obtained around atezolizumab (anti-PD-L1) treatment. These TCRs come from a man in his fifties with urothelial cancer. CDR3s include the opening cysteine and the closing phenylalanine or tryptophan. A D gene is named only where the DNA matches it firmly. The size of a clone is reported for some rows only, either as once, few or many, or as a class for expanded clones.

d_gene: NA; j_gene: TRBJ2-1; v_gene: TRBV25-1; abundance: NA; CDR3aa: CASSESRGGLDNEQFF; CDR3nt: TGTGCCAGCAGTGAATCGCGTGGGGGCCTGGACAATGAGCAGTTCTTC
d_gene: TRBD1; j_gene: TRBJ1-1; v_gene: TRBV29-1; abundance: NA; CDR3aa: CSAAGQNSNTEAFF; CDR3nt: TGCAGCGCTGCGGGACAGAACTCAAACACTGAAGCTTTCTTT
d_gene: NA; j_gene: TRBJ1-4; v_gene: TRBV19; abundance: NA; CDR3aa: CASKPRGSDEKLFF; CDR3nt: TGTGCCAGTAAGCCCCGGGGATCTGATGAAAAACTGTTTTTT
d_gene: NA; j_gene: TRBJ2-5; v_gene: TRBV15; abundance: NA; CDR3aa: CATSRDRAGQTLQETQYF; CDR3nt: TGTGCCACCAGCAGAGATCGGGCGGGACAGACCTTACAAGAGACCCAGTACTTC
d_gene: TRBD1; j_gene: TRBJ1-2; v_gene: TRBV27; abundance: NA; CDR3aa: CASGDRSNYGYTF; CDR3nt: TGTGCCAGCGGGGACAGGTCGAACTATGGCTACACCTTC
d_gene: NA; j_gene: TRBJ1-1; v_gene: TRBV6-6; abundance: NA; CDR3aa: CASSPHFLNTEAFF; CDR3nt: TGTGCCAGCAGTCCTCACTTTCTGAACACTGAAGCTTTCTTT
d_gene: NA; j_gene: TRBJ1-6; v_gene: TRBV5-1; abundance: NA; CDR3aa: CASSLLHDNSPLHF; CDR3nt: TGCGCCAGCAGCTTGTTACACGATAATTCACCCCTCCACTTT
d_gene: NA; j_gene: TRBJ2-3; v_gene: TRBV6-1; abundance: NA; CDR3aa: CASSLPGNTDTQYF; CDR3nt: TGTGCCAGCAGTCTACCCGGGAACACAGATACGCAGTATTTT
d_gene: NA; j_gene: TRBJ1-1; v_gene: TRBV6-5; abundance: NA; CDR3aa: CASRSGTTMNTEAFF; CDR3nt: TGTGCCAGCAGGTCCGGGACAACCATGAACACTGAAGCTTTCTTT
d_gene: TRBD1; j_gene: TRBJ1-2; v_gene: TRBV6-5; abundance: NA; CDR3aa: CASSLQGADGYTF; CDR3nt: TGTGCCAGCAGTTTACAGGGGGCGGATGGCTACACCTTC
d_gene: TRBD2; j_gene: TRBJ2-7; v_gene: TRBV7-2; abundance: NA; CDR3aa: CASSSPMTSGGHSYEQYF; CDR3nt: TGTGCCAGCAGCTCCCCGATGACTAGCGGGGGGCACTCCTACGAGCAGTACTTC
d_gene: NA; j_gene: TRBJ1-3; v_gene: TRBV18; abundance: NA; CDR3aa: CASSPFRDTNSGNTIYF; CDR3nt: TGTGCCAGCTCACCATTCAGGGACACCAACTCTGGAAACACCATATATTTT
d_gene: TRBD1; j_gene: TRBJ2-2; v_gene: TRBV6-1; abundance: NA; CDR3aa: CASSEPGQGNTGELFF; CDR3nt: TGTGCCAGCAGTGAACCCGGACAGGGTAACACCGGGGAGCTGTTTTTT
d_gene: NA; j_gene: TRBJ1-2; v_gene: TRBV28; abundance: NA; CDR3aa: CASSLEVGGYGYTF; CDR3nt: TGTGCCAGCAGTTTGGAGGTTGGCGGCTATGGCTACACCTTC
d_gene: NA; j_gene: TRBJ1-5; v_gene: TRBV27; abundance: NA; CDR3aa: CASSFSPTGSNQPQHF; CDR3nt: TGTGCCAGCAGTTTCTCCCCCACAGGTAGCAATCAGCCCCAGCATTTT
d_gene: NA; j_gene: TRBJ1-2; v_gene: TRBV19; abundance: NA; CDR3aa: CASSIGGHNYGYTF; CDR3nt: TGTGCCAGTAGTATTGGAGGGCACAACTATGGCTACACCTTC
d_gene: TRBD1; j_gene: TRBJ1-1; v_gene: TRBV11-3; abundance: once; CDR3aa: CASSSPGQKAFF; CDR3nt: TGTGCCAGCAGCTCTCCGGGACAGAAAGCTTTCTTT
d_gene: NA; j_gene: TRBJ1-1; v_gene: TRBV21-1; abundance: NA; CDR3aa: CASSPPGTGNTEAFF; CDR3nt: TGTGCCAGCAGCCCCCCCGGGACAGGGAACACTGAAGCTTTCTTT
d_gene: TRBD1; j_gene: TRBJ1-5; v_gene: TRBV5-1; abundance: NA; CDR3aa: CASSLEGTGAQPQHF; CDR3nt: TGCGCCAGCAGCTTGGAAGGGACAGGGGCTCAGCCCCAGCATTTT
d_gene: TRBD2; j_gene: TRBJ2-7; v_gene: TRBV25-1; abundance: NA; CDR3aa: CATSRTSGGEQYF; CDR3nt: TGTGCCACCTCGCGGACTAGCGGGGGCGAGCAGTACTTC
d_gene: NA; j_gene: TRBJ1-2; v_gene: TRBV9; abundance: NA; CDR3aa: CASSVGSSYTF; CDR3nt: TGTGCCAGCAGCGTAGGTAGTAGCTACACCTTC
d_gene: TRBD2; j_gene: TRBJ2-1; v_gene: TRBV7-2; abundance: NA; CDR3aa: CASSLLTSGRDQFF; CDR3nt: TGTGCCAGCAGCCTTTTGACTAGCGGGCGGGACCAGTTCTTC
d_gene: TRBD2; j_gene: TRBJ2-5; v_gene: TRBV10-1; abundance: few; CDR3aa: CASSIAGATETQYF; CDR3nt: TGCGCCAGCAGTATAGCGGGAGCGACGGAGACCCAGTACTTC
d_gene: NA; j_gene: TRBJ2-2; v_gene: TRBV7-3; abundance: NA; CDR3aa: CASSLRSGIITTGELFF; CDR3nt: TGTGCCAGCAGCTTACGAAGCGGAATAATTACCACCGGGGAGCTGTTTTTT
d_gene: NA; j_gene: TRBJ1-1; v_gene: TRBV4-2; abundance: NA; CDR3aa: CASSQAGRLATEAFF; CDR3nt: TGTGCCAGCAGCCAAGCTGGCCGACTCGCCACTGAAGCTTTCTTT
d_gene: NA; j_gene: TRBJ2-7; v_gene: TRBV6-5; abundance: NA; CDR3aa: CASSYSTATPTEQYF; CDR3nt: TGTGCCAGCAGTTACTCGACGGCGACCCCGACAGAGCAGTACTTC
d_gene: TRBD2; j_gene: TRBJ2-6; v_gene: TRBV7-6; abundance: NA; CDR3aa: CASSLVGAGGISGANVLTF; CDR3nt: TGTGCCAGCAGCTTAGTAGGTGCGGGGGGAATCTCTGGGGCCAACGTCCTGACTTTC
d_gene: NA; j_gene: TRBJ2-2; v_gene: TRBV18; abundance: once; CDR3aa: CASSPVRQGKTGELFF; CDR3nt: TGTGCCAGCTCACCAGTCCGGCAGGGGAAAACCGGGGAGCTGTTTTTT
d_gene: NA; j_gene: TRBJ1-5; v_gene: TRBV7-9; abundance: NA; CDR3aa: CASSLAADSNQPQHF; CDR3nt: TGTGCCAGCAGCTTAGCCGCGGATAGCAATCAGCCCCAGCATTTT
d_gene: TRBD2; j_gene: TRBJ2-7; v_gene: TRBV30; abundance: NA; CDR3aa: CAWTKRGSYEQYF; CDR3nt: TGTGCCTGGACGAAGCGGGGTTCCTACGAGCAGTACTTC
d_gene: TRBD1; j_gene: TRBJ2-1; v_gene: TRBV19; abundance: NA; CDR3aa: CASRRPGQPSNEQFF; CDR3nt: TGTGCCAGTAGGCGTCCGGGACAGCCTTCCAATGAGCAGTTCTTC
d_gene: NA; j_gene: TRBJ1-6; v_gene: TRBV6-5; abundance: few; CDR3aa: CASSSGFDSPLHF; CDR3nt: TGTGCCAGCAGTTCAGGGTTTGATTCACCCCTCCACTTT
d_gene: TRBD2; j_gene: TRBJ2-2; v_gene: TRBV19; abundance: NA; CDR3aa: CASSRLAGDTGELFF; CDR3nt: TGTGCCAGTAGTAGACTAGCGGGAGACACCGGGGAGCTGTTTTTT
d_gene: NA; j_gene: TRBJ2-5; v_gene: TRBV7-2; abundance: NA; CDR3aa: CASSLPGSQETQYF; CDR3nt: TGTGCCAGCAGCCTCCCGGGTTCTCAAGAGACCCAGTACTTC
d_gene: TRBD1; j_gene: TRBJ2-7; v_gene: TRBV4-1; abundance: NA; CDR3aa: CASSQDFEGQGFYEQYF; CDR3nt: TGCGCCAGCAGCCAAGATTTCGAGGGACAGGGCTTCTATGAGCAGTACTTC
d_gene: NA; j_gene: TRBJ2-1; v_gene: TRBV7-3; abundance: NA; CDR3aa: CASSPDSYNEQFF; CDR3nt: TGTGCCAGCAGCCCCGACTCTTACAATGAGCAGTTCTTC
d_gene: NA; j_gene: TRBJ2-5; v_gene: TRBV28; abundance: NA; CDR3aa: CASSRTGQYF; CDR3nt: TGTGCCAGCAGCCGGACTGGTCAGTACTTC
d_gene: NA; j_gene: TRBJ2-5; v_gene: TRBV7-9; abundance: once; CDR3aa: CASSPEGVQETQYF; CDR3nt: TGTGCCAGCAGCCCAGAGGGGGTCCAAGAGACCCAGTACTTC
d_gene: TRBD1; j_gene: TRBJ1-5; v_gene: TRBV18; abundance: NA; CDR3aa: CASSAYPGQYSNQPQHF; CDR3nt: TGTGCCAGCTCAGCCTACCCGGGACAGTATAGCAATCAGCCCCAGCATTTT
d_gene: NA; j_gene: TRBJ2-1; v_gene: TRBV2; abundance: NA; CDR3aa: CARSGGGNEQFF; CDR3nt: TGTGCCCGGTCGGGGGGCGGCAATGAGCAGTTCTTC
d_gene: TRBD2; j_gene: TRBJ2-5; v_gene: TRBV5-6; abundance: NA; CDR3aa: CASSPLGREETQYF; CDR3nt: TGTGCCAGCAGCCCCCTCGGGAGGGAAGAGACCCAGTACTTC
d_gene: NA; j_gene: TRBJ2-2; v_gene: TRBV7-2; abundance: once; CDR3aa: CASNPFTGELFF; CDR3nt: TGTGCCAGCAATCCCTTCACCGGGGAGCTGTTTTTT
d_gene: NA; j_gene: TRBJ1-5; v_gene: TRBV7-6; abundance: NA; CDR3aa: CASSNAGGNQPQHF; CDR3nt: TGTGCCAGCAGTAATGCCGGCGGTAATCAGCCCCAGCATTTT
d_gene: NA; j_gene: TRBJ1-3; v_gene: TRBV9; abundance: NA; CDR3aa: CASSVASAGRISGNTIYF; CDR3nt: TGTGCCAGCAGCGTAGCTAGCGCAGGCAGGATCTCTGGAAACACCATATATTTT
d_gene: NA; j_gene: TRBJ1-4; v_gene: TRBV28; abundance: NA; CDR3aa: CASSLYRGRPNEKLFF; CDR3nt: TGTGCCAGCAGTTTATATAGGGGTAGACCTAATGAAAAACTGTTTTTT
d_gene: NA; j_gene: TRBJ2-7; v_gene: TRBV7-9; abundance: NA; CDR3aa: CASSSSGTSAYEQYF; CDR3nt: TGTGCCAGCAGCTCCTCCGGGACATCGGCCTACGAGCAGTACTTC
d_gene: TRBD1; j_gene: TRBJ2-7; v_gene: TRBV6-1; abundance: NA; CDR3aa: CASSERTGASYEQYF; CDR3nt: TGTGCCAGCAGTGAGAGGACAGGGGCCTCCTACGAGCAGTACTTC
d_gene: TRBD1; j_gene: TRBJ2-7; v_gene: TRBV19; abundance: NA; CDR3aa: CAPGGRDETYEQYF; CDR3nt: TGTGCCCCAGGGGGCCGGGACGAGACCTACGAGCAGTACTTC
d_gene: TRBD1; j_gene: TRBJ2-2; v_gene: TRBV27; abundance: NA; CDR3aa: CASSAGTGAAGELFF; CDR3nt: TGTGCCAGCAGTGCCGGGACAGGGGCCGCCGGGGAGCTGTTTTTT